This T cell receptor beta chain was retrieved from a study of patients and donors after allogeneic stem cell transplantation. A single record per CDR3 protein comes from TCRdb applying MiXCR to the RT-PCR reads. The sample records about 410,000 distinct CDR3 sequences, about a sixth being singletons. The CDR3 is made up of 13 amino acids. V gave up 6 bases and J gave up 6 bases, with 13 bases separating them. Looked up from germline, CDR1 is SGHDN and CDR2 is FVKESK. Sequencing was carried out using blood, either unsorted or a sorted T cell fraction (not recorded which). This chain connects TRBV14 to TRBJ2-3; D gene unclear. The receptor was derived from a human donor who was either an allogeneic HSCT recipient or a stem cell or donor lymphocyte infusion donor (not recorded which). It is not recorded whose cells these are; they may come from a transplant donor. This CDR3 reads CASRGFVSDTQYF. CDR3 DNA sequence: TGTGCCAGCAGGGGATTTGTGTCCGATACGCAGTATTTT.